This T cell receptor (beta chain) was sequenced in a study of CD8 T cells in Susac syndrome. The overall study: Patients with Susac syndrome were therapy-naive, taking corticosteroids, with some also receiving intravenous immunoglobulin, or taking intravenous immunoglobulin alone at the time their blood was drawn.

Details on this clonotype: Its specificity is not known.

Study-level findings and limits: The CD4+ T cell repertoires in Susac syndrome were not clonally expanded.

Random hexamers primed reverse transcription of about 0.5 to 1 ug RNA. Amplification of TCR beta CDR3 was carried out by immunoSEQ multiplex PCR, which covered 54 Vbeta and 13 Jbeta segments. MiXCR, applied by TCRdb to the immunoSEQ multiplex PCR reads, yields one record per CDR3 protein. The sample shows 150,000 to 160,000 distinct CDR3 sequences, roughly 95% of them seen only once. TEMRA cells were enriched by FACS, while CD8+ and CD4+ T cells were obtained through a negative isolation that was performed magnetically. Unmatched junction bases numbered 7, after V lost 5 bases and J lost 4 bases. CDR1 is LNHNV, CDR2 YYDKDF, per germline (reference sequence). This CDR3 region has 15 residues.

This chain joins TRBV15 and TRBJ1-3; 8 bases map to TRBD1. Sample: CD4+ T cells from PBMCs. The source of this sequence is a human donor with Susac syndrome. CDR3 loop: CATSPGTGAGNTIYF. As DNA, the CDR3 is TGTGCCACCAGCCCCGGGACAGGAGCAGGAAACACCATATATTTT. The variable domain in full, completed from reference TRBV15 and TRBJ1-3, reads DAMVIQNPRYQVTQFGKPVTLSCSQTLNHNVMYWYQQKSSQAPKLLFHYYDKDFNNEADTPDNFQSRRPNTSFCFLDIRSPGLGDTAMYLCATSPGTGAGNTIYFGEGSWLTVV.